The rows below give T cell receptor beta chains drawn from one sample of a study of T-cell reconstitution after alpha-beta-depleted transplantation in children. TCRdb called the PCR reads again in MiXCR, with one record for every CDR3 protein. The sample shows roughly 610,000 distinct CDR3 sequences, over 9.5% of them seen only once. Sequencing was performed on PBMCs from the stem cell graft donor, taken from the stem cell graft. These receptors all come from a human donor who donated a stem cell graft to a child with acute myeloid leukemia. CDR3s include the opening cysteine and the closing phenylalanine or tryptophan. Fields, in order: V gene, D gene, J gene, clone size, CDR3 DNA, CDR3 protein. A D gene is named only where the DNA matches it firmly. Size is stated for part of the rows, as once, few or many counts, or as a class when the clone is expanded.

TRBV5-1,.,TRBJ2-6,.,TGCGCCAGCAGCCCCCAGCCTCCGACTGACTCTGGGGCCAACGTCCTGACTTTC,CASSPQPPTDSGANVLTF
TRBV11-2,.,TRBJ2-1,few,TGTGCCAGCAGCAGAGAAGAGGCGAGCTCCTACAATGAGCAGTTCTTC,CASSREEASSYNEQFF
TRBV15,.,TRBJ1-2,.,TGTGCCACCAGCAGAGATGGGGGTCTAGGGGGCTACACCTTC,CATSRDGGLGGYTF
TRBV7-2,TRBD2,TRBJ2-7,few,TGTGCCAGCAGCTCAGCCGGGACTAGCGGGACTTACGAGCAGTACTTC,CASSSAGTSGTYEQYF
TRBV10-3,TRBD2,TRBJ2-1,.,TGTGCCATCAGGGCTAGCGGGAGAGGAGCGTATGAGCAGTTCTTC,CAIRASGRGAYEQFF
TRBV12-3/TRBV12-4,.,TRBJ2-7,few,TGTGCCAGCAGTTCCACCGCTGAGGGCTCCTACGAGCAGTACTTC,CASSSTAEGSYEQYF
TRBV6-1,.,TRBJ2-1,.,TGTGCCAGCAGACAAACAGGGATTCACAATGAGCAGTTCTTC,CASRQTGIHNEQFF
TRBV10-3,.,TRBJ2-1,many,TGTGCCATCAGTGAGTCGAGTGGGTACAATGAGCAGTTCTTC,CAISESSGYNEQFF
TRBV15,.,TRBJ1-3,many,TGTGCCACCAGCAGAGGCCCAACCCTGGAGAGAAACACCATATATTTT,CATSRGPTLERNTIYF
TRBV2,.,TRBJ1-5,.,TGTGCCAGCAGTGAAAGGGTTTTGGGCAATCAGCCCCAGCATTTT,CASSERVLGNQPQHF
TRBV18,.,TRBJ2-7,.,TGTGCCAGCTCGGGCACTAGAGCGGGCGAGCAGTACTTC,CASSGTRAGEQYF
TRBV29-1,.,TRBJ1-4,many,TGCAGCGTCACAGGGAGCAATGAAAAACTGTTTTTT,CSVTGSNEKLFF
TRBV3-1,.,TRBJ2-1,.,TGTGCCAGCAGCCAACAGTCCGCGGGCTGGGAGCAGTTCTTC,CASSQQSAGWEQFF
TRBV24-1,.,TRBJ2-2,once,TGTGCCACCAGTGACCCCAGGGCCTATCAGGCAGAGGGGGAGCTGTTTTTT,CATSDPRAYQAEGELFF
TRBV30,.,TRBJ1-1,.,TGTGCCTGGAGTGTTCGACTTAACACTGAAGCTTTCTTT,CAWSVRLNTEAFF
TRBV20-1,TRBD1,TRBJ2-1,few,TGCAGTGCTAGAGGTGCAGGGGGCAATGAGCAGTTCTTC,CSARGAGGNEQFF
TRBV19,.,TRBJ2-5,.,TGTGCCAGTAGTAACGGTGAGGCGGAGACCCAGTACTTC,CASSNGEAETQYF
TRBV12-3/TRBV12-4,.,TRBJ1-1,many,TGTGCCAGCAGTTCGCGGACAGTTCTGAACACTGAAGCTTTCTTT,CASSSRTVLNTEAFF
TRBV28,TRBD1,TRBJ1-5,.,TGTGCCAGCAGCCGATTAGTGGGGACAGGGAATCAGCCCCAGCATTTT,CASSRLVGTGNQPQHF
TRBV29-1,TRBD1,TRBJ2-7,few,TGCAGCGTTGAGCTGGACAGGGGTTACGAGCAGTACTTC,CSVELDRGYEQYF
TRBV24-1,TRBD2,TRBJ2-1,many,TGTGCCACCAGTGACCCTAGCGGGAGCTCCTACAATGAGCAGTTCTTC,CATSDPSGSSYNEQFF
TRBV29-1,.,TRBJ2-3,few,TGCAGCGTTTGTTGGGTTAACGCACCGGATACGCAGTATTTT,CSVCWVNAPDTQYF
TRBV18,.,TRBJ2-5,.,TGTGCCAGCTCACCAATCTCCGCGGAGACCCAGTACTTC,CASSPISAETQYF
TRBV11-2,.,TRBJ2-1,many,TGTGCCAGCAACAAGGGGGTAAATGAGCAGTTCTTC,CASNKGVNEQFF
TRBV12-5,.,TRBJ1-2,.,TGTGCTAGTGGCCCGGGGGGGGCAAACTATGGCTACACCTTC,CASGPGGANYGYTF
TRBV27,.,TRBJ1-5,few,TGTGCCAGCAGGTCATCGGGCCGTAATCAGCCCCAGCATTTT,CASRSSGRNQPQHF
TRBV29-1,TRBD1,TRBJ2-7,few,TGCAGCGTTCACCCGGGACAGGGGTACGAGCAGTACTTC,CSVHPGQGYEQYF
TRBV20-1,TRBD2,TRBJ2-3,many,TGCAGTGCCCTACACCCCGGACTAGCGGGAGCCTCGGATACGCAGTATTTT,CSALHPGLAGASDTQYF
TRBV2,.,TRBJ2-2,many,TGTGCCAGCAGTGAAGCGGAGGGGGCCAACACCGGGGAGCTGTTTTTT,CASSEAEGANTGELFF
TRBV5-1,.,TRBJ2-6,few,TGCGCCAGCAGCTTGGTAGAAGGGGCCAACGTCCTGACTTTC,CASSLVEGANVLTF
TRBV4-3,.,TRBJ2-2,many,TGCGCCAGCAGCCAAGTTTGGGCCACCGGGGAGCTGTTTTTT,CASSQVWATGELFF
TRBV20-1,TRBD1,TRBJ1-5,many,TGCAGTGCTAGAGGGACAGGGGGCGGGCAGCCCCAGCATTTT,CSARGTGGGQPQHF
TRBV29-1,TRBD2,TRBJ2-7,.,TGCAGCGTCGGGACTAGCGGGAGTCTTGGCGAGCAGTACTTC,CSVGTSGSLGEQYF
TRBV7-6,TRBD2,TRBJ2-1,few,TGTGCCAGCAGCAGCGATCGCCTGGCGGGAGGAAAATCCTACAATGAGCAGTTCTTC,CASSSDRLAGGKSYNEQFF
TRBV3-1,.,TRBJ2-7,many,TGTGCCAGCAGCCGGTCCCAGGAGGGCCCAGGGCGGGACGAGTACTTC,CASSRSQEGPGRDEYF
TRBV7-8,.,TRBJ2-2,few,TGTGCCAGCAGCTACAGGTCCACCGGGGAGCTGTTTTTT,CASSYRSTGELFF
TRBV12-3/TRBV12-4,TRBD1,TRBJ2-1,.,TGTGCCACCAAGCCGGGACAGGGGTTCAATGAGCAGTTCTTC,CATKPGQGFNEQFF
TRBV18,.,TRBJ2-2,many,TGTGCCAGCTCACCGGTACCCCCCACCGGGGAGCTGTTTTTT,CASSPVPPTGELFF
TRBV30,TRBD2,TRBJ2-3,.,TGTGCCTGGACTACTAGCGGCGCAGATACGCAGTATTTT,CAWTTSGADTQYF